The clone carrying this TCR beta chain was found a few times. Its specificity is unknown. The data are from a study of tumour-infiltrating T cells in Burkitt lymphoma. Findings and caveats of the study: Public clonotypes, several, appeared across numerous Burkitt lymphoma patients.

The method was immunoSEQ multiplex PCR; TCRdb's version includes in-frame clones alone and lacks a portion of them. In the table there are tens of thousands of clones, around 30% of which are singletons. Between the trimmed V and J ends, which lost 10 bases and 4 bases, there was a span of 16 bases. This CDR3 spans 13 amino acids. CDR1 SGHTA and CDR2 FQGNSA come from the germline V gene. Sequencing was done on a sample of tumor tissue. The chain uses TRBV7-2 and TRBJ1-2; D is unresolved. This sequence was found in a human donor with Burkitt lymphoma. The CDR3 DNA is TGTGCCACCTCGACCGTAAAGGGCTATGGCTACACCTTC. Its protein is CATSTVKGYGYTF.